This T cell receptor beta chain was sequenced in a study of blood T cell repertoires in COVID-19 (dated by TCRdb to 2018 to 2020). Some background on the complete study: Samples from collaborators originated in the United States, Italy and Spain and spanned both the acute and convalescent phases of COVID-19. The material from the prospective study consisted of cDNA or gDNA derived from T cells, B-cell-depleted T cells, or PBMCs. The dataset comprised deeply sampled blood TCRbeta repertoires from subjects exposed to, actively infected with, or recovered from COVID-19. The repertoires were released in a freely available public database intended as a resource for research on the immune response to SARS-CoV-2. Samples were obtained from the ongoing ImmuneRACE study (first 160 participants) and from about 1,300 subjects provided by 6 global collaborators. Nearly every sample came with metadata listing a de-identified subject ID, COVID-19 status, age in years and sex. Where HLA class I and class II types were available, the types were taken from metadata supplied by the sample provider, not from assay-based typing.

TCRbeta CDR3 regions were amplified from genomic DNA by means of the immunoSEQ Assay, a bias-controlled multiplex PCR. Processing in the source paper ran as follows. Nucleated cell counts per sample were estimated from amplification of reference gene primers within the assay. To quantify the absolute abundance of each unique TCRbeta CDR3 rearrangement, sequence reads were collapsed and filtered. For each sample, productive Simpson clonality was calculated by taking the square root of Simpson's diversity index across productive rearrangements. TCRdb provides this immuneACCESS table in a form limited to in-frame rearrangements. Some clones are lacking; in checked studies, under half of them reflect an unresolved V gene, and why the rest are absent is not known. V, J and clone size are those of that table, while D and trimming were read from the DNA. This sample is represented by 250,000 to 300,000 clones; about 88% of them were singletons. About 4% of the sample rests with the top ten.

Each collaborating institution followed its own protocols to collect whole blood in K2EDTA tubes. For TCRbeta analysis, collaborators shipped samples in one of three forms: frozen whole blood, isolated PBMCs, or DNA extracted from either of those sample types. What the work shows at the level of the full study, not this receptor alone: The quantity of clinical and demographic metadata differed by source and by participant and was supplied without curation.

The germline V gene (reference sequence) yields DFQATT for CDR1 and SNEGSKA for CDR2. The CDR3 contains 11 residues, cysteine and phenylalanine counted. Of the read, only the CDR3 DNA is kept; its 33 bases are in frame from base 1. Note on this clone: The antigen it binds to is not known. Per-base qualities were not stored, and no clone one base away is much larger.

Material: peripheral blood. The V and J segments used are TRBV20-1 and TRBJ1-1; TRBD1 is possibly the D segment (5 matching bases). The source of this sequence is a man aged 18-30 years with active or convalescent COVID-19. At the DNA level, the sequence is TGCAGCACAGGCCTGTACACTGAAGCTTTCTTT. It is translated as CSTGLYTEAFF.